This record concerns one T cell receptor (beta chain) sequence. Its antigen is not yet known. Base qualities are not provided; no much larger clone lies one nucleotide away. At diagnosis, peripheral blood, uninvolved tumor-adjacent lung and tumor were collected and were preserved as a mix of fresh-frozen and FFPE material. For TCR repertoire profiling, blood samples were analyzed in the form of peripheral blood mononuclear cells. TCR beta CDR3 regions were sequenced from DNA using the immunoSEQ Assay. Concerning the study's data processing: To compute T cell density, TCR beta template counts were normalized to usable DNA, which was estimated by amplifying housekeeping genes. Using the preseqR package, richness was estimated by extrapolating to 120,000 templates for tissue samples and 400,000 templates for PBMC samples. Clonality was calculated as one minus Pielou's evenness. To identify tissue-enriched TCRs, differential abundance testing was run on productive amino-acid clonotypes with a minimum total count of 5 and an alpha of 0.1. The Jaccard Index and the Morisita Overlap Index were used to measure how much the repertoires overlapped between compartments. GLIPH grouped TCR beta CDR3s together with public tetramer-defined viral CDR3s, and a viral motif had to include at least three viral sequences and show V-gene enrichment. In its TCRdb copy, this immuneACCESS table keeps in-frame sequences only and misses some clones. Where compared with another copy, unresolved V genes explain less than half of these, and the others have no known cause. V and J calls and clone size come straight from that table; D and trimming were deduced from the DNA. The sample table contains 20,000 to 25,000 clones; only one count was recorded for around 88% of them. The ten largest clones capture 13% to 15% of the sample.

The sample originates from a study of T cells in localized non-small cell lung cancer (dated by TCRdb to the early 2020s). Describing the broader study: The study examined T cell repertoires in under 300 patients with early-stage NSCLC and compared tumors with uninvolved tumor-adjacent lungs. NSCLC patients had a mean age of approximately 66 years, and 129 were male and over 85 female. The cohort was made up of 200 to 250 treatment-naive NSCLC patients whose localized lung tumors had been resected.

The germline V gene provides CDR1 SGHRS and CDR2 YFSETQ. The germline ends are 9 bases apart after V is trimmed by 0 bases and J by 0 bases. The CDR3 sequence holds 16 residues, the cysteine and phenylalanine included. Kept here is only the CDR3 DNA, which spans 48 bases and is read in frame from base 1. Overall study results and their limits: Higher blood T cell density associated with longer overall survival, while higher adjacent-lung clonality associated with shorter survival. Uninvolved tumor-adjacent lung showed the highest T cell clonality, higher than tumor, which suggests more focused antigenic responses in the uninvolved tumor-adjacent lung. Because of the exploratory design, TCR variables were selected using unadjusted p-values without false-discovery rate correction. A median of approximately 57 of the top 100 tumor clones were detected in paired uninvolved adjacent lung, and 28 of these tumor clones were also found among the top 100 clones of the paired uninvolved adjacent lung. Because multi-region tumor sequencing was not done, intratumor heterogeneity could not be ruled out.

Recombination joined TRBV5-1 with TRBJ1-4, and possibly TRBD1, on 5 matching bases. The sample was peripheral blood, taken before any cancer treatment. The receptor was isolated from a female donor older than 55 with stage I lung adenocarcinoma. The DNA reads as follows: TGCGCCAGCAGCTTGGGGGGGACTGCAACTAATGAAAAACTGTTTTTT. It encodes CASSLGGTATNEKLFF.